This T cell receptor (beta chain) was obtained from a study of T cell responses to AZD1222 COVID-19 vaccine (dated by TCRdb to 2020 to 2023). Context from the whole study: Because spike-specific TCR depth and breadth did not differ between the two schedules, AZD1222 recipients who got a second dose at roughly 4 weeks were pooled with those who got a second dose at roughly 12 weeks. A total of approximately 240 trial participants underwent TCR sequencing, of whom approximately 200 had received two doses of AZD1222 and about 25 had received two doses of the MenACWY control vaccine. Trial participants were enrolled into age subgroups of 18-55, 56-69 and 70-plus years, which contained around 140, 26 and 57 TCR-sequenced participants, respectively. General study outcomes and caveats: Participants were mostly white British and included more females than males, and it was suggested by the authors that clonal diversity may have been underestimated. Reportedly, almost half of the unique spike-specific TCRs recognized epitopes lying outside the regions that are mutated in the B.1.351 and B.1.1.7 variants. Spike-specific TCR breadth and depth rose significantly after two AZD1222 doses compared with day 0 and with MenACWY recipients. Because no day 14 peak-response samples were available, repertoires were characterized only after the peak T cell response. CD4 TCRs associated with the vaccine covered the entire spike protein, and the dominant responses were in regions 160-218 and 743-854. The 56-69-year group was small, and its depth increase did not reach significance, likely because of low power. Conclusions about previously exposed vaccinees were limited because only 6 or 7 AZD1222 recipients were SARS-CoV-2 seropositive at baseline.

As encoded in the germline V gene, CDR1 is KGHSH while CDR2 is LQKENI. From cysteine to phenylalanine, the CDR3 is 14 amino acids long. The DNA shown is the 42-base CDR3, in frame from base 1. V sheds 1 base and J sheds 4 bases, leaving 9 bases between their ends. The CDR3 regions of human TCRbeta chains were analyzed by immunosequencing. The original methods were these. Repertoire TCRs were matched against a reference library of SARS-CoV-2-specific TCRs generated with the MIRA antigen-specificity platform. Breadth was defined as the fraction of unique TCRs that were SARS-CoV-2-associated. Depth was defined as the fraction of total T cells that were SARS-CoV-2-associated. Using the MIRA data, each spike-specific TCR was mapped to the spike region that the TCR reacts to and placed in a CD4 or CD8 class. Log10-transformed breadth and depth values were compared by one-way ANOVA with Sidak's multiple comparisons tests. The source is immuneACCESS, and TCRdb retained only in-frame sequences with V and J called. Part of the clones is not carried over; for the studies checked, unresolved V genes explain less than half of this, and the remainder is unexplained. V, J and clone size were drawn from that table, and D and trimming were deduced from the DNA. This sample gives roughly 120,000 clones in total; about 90% of them show up just once. The ten biggest clones cover roughly 4.2% of the sample.

As for this clone: Which antigen it targets is not known. No much larger clone is present one base from it, and per-base qualities are unavailable.

The meaning of the sample's time point label: baseline before first vaccination. Vaccinee samples were obtained from the UK trials COV001 and COV002, which included a single-blind randomized controlled phase 2/3 trial of AZD1222 (ChAdOx1 nCoV-19) in healthy adults. For TCRbeta chain sequencing, PBMC samples from trial participants were taken at day 0 and at day 28 after the second dose. The chain uses TRBV18 and TRBJ2-3; TRBD1 is possibly the D segment (5 matching bases). The receptor's source is an adult in good health. The source was peripheral blood, collected on day 0 of AZD1222 vaccination. The DNA sequence reads TGTGCCAGCTCACCACAGGGGAAGCCAGATACGCAGTATTTT. It codes for CASSPQGKPDTQYF.